The clone carrying this T cell receptor beta chain occurred a few times. What it recognizes is unknown. The sample originates from a study of cytomegalovirus exposure and HLA in healthy donors. Study results and limitations: The study designated roughly 150 TCR beta chains cytomegalovirus-associated. After further analysis at a later stage, 17,000 or so TCR beta sequences were associated with HLA alleles at 0.05 false discovery rate.

V shed 5 bases and J shed 4 bases, with 14 bases lying between them. Germline V gene lookup returns CDR1 MGHRA and CDR2 YSYEKL. The CDR3 totals 14 residues. PCR employed 60 Vbeta and 13 Jbeta primers. Produced via immunoSEQ multiplex PCR; TCRdb's table is partial and in-frame only. The sample holds about 120,000 clones; around 70% are singletons and the top ten take 6.5% to 9%. V gene TRBV4-1 combines with J gene TRBJ1-2; D is uncertain. This sequence was found in a woman in her 40s in good health and CMV-seropositive. The sequenced material came from PBMCs. The CDR3 sequence: CASSSVEGGYGYTF. The DNA of the CDR3 is TGCGCCAGCAGCTCAGTAGAGGGAGGCTATGGCTACACCTTC.